Following are 26 T cell receptor beta chains from one sample sequenced in a study of blood T cell repertoires in COVID-19. Data came from immunoSEQ multiplex PCR; TCRdb stores just in-frame clones and leaves some out. This sample carries about 250,000 clones, 90% of them seen once, and the ten largest clones take about 2%. Sequences were obtained from peripheral blood. Receptors were obtained from a woman aged 55-70 years with COVID-19, enrolled during active disease.

This clone occurred once. The chain recombines TRBV19 with TRBJ2-7, with TRBD2 matching 7 bases. Losses at the gene ends were 5 bases for V and 4 bases for J; bases not matched to a gene: 11. The germline V gene has CDR1 LNHDA and CDR2 SQIVND (reference sequence). CDR3 length: 15 amino acids. CDR3 in DNA: TGTGCCAGTAGTGCCACGGGGGGACGTAAATACGAGCAGTACTTC. Protein: CASSATGGRKYEQYF.

This clone was seen just once. One end of the junction does not line up with germline, which may come from a read error. The J gene is TRBJ2-7, the V gene TRBV2, with D tentatively TRBD2 (5 bases). From germline, CDR1 is SNHLY and CDR2 FYNNEI. The CDR3 consists of 15 residues. The CDR3 nucleotides are TGTGCCAGCAGTGATGACGGGTACCATTTTTCCAGAGGGAACTTC. Translation: CASSDDGYHFSRGNF. Complete variable domain (other parts from reference TRBV2 and TRBJ2-7): EPEVTQTPSHQVTQMGQEVILRCVPISNHLYFYWYRQILGQKVEFLVSFYNNEISEKSEIFDDQFSVERPDGSNFTLKIRSTKLEDSAMYFCASSDDGYHFSRGNFGPGTRLTVT.

The chain recombines TRBV4-2 with TRBJ2-3, with 8 bases identical to TRBD2. Germline V gene sequence: CDR1 LGHNA, CDR2 YNFKEQ. J was trimmed by 6 bases and V by 3 bases; bases with no gene match: 11. CDR3 length: 16 amino acids. CDR3 DNA: TGTGCCAGCAGCCAGAATTTGGGCGGGGGGCAGGATACGCAGTATTTT. This gives the protein CASSQNLGGGQDTQYF.

V and J are TRBV6-1 and TRBJ1-4, with D possibly TRBD1 on 6 matching bases. The CDR3 has 17 residues. Trimming removed 2 bases at V and 7 bases at J, with 20 bases between. From germline, CDR1 is MNHNS and CDR2 SASEGT. CDR3 in amino acids: CASSELIGGSRGEKLFF. CDR3 coding DNA: TGTGCCAGCAGTGAACTCATAGGGGGAAGTAGGGGTGAAAAACTGTTTTTT.

This clone was counted once. The chain couples TRBV4-2 to TRBJ1-1; possible D gene TRBD1, 5 bases. The V gene lost 1 base and the J gene lost 4 bases, with 13 bases spanning the gap. This CDR3 comprises 15 residues. Germline V lookup: CDR1 LGHNA, CDR2 YNFKEQ. The CDR3 DNA sequence: TGTGCCAGCAGCCAAGTGGCAGGGTCGAGCACTGAAGCTTTCTTT. This gives the protein CASSQVAGSSTEAFF.

J is TRBJ1-3 and V is TRBV6-1; tentatively, D is TRBD1 (5 bases). This CDR3 comprises 15 residues. The V gene's germline CDR1 is MNHNS and CDR2 SASEGT. Trimming took off 1 base at V and 4 bases at J, with 11 bases between the two ends. The CDR3 is CASSEVGPVGNTIYF. As DNA, the CDR3 is TGTGCCAGCAGTGAAGTGGGGCCAGTGGGAAACACCATATATTTT.

The rearrangement uses TRBV23-1 and TRBJ1-1; 8 positions agree with TRBD1. TRBV23-1 carries the ORF label, with uncertain function. The junction had 7 bases not matched to a gene; V was cut back by 3 bases and J by 10 bases. This CDR3 has 13 amino acids. The CDR3 DNA follows: TGCGCCAGCAGTCAGGTCGGCAGGGGGCGAGCTTTCTTT. This codes for CASSQVGRGRAFF.

V gene TRBV4-1 combines with J gene TRBJ1-5; a weak D match, TRBD1 (5 bases). The V end was cut by 4 bases, the J end by 1 base, with 11 bases between. CDR1 and CDR2 from the germline V gene are MGHRA and YSYEKL. This CDR3 comprises 15 residues. The CDR3 DNA reads TGCGCCAGCAGCCCGCTCCGGGGGAGCAATCAGCCCCAGCATTTT. Encoded protein: CASSPLRGSNQPQHF.

The chain couples TRBV9 to TRBJ1-2; TRBD1 matches at 8 bases. The V gene end was trimmed by 0 bases and the J gene end by 7 bases; junction bases not matched to a gene: 14. The CDR3 sequence is 17 residues long. Germline loops: CDR1 SGDLS, CDR2 YYNGEE. DNA for the CDR3: TGTGCCAGCAGCGTAGCCGGACAGGGTCCGGGGGCGTCTGGCTACACCTTC. This gives the protein CASSVAGQGPGASGYTF.

The rearrangement links TRBV15 to TRBJ1-5; perhaps TRBD1 as D (6 bases). This CDR3 spans 13 amino acids. The ends were cut back, 0 bases at V and 8 bases at J, with 8 bases in the middle. Germline loops: CDR1 LNHNV, CDR2 YYDKDF (reference sequence). The CDR3 loop reads CATSRDRGKPQHF. In DNA, the CDR3 is TGTGCCACCAGCAGAGACAGGGGCAAGCCCCAGCATTTT.

The table lists this clone with a count of one. The chain couples TRBV2 to TRBJ1-6, with D perhaps matching TRBD1 (6 bases). Trimming pared 10 bases from V and 7 bases from J, leaving 20 bases between. CDR3 length: 15 residues. The V gene's germline CDR1 is SNHLY and CDR2 FYNNEI. For the CDR3, the DNA is TGTGCCACCTCCCAAGTGGGCCAGGGGAATTCACCCCTCCACTTT. Translation: CATSQVGQGNSPLHF.

This chain uses TRBV20-1 with TRBJ2-7; no firm D call. This CDR3 has 11 residues. V dropped 5 bases and J dropped 6 bases, with 11 bases sitting between them. In germline, CDR1 is DFQATT, CDR2 SNEGSKA (reference sequence). CDR3 protein: CSAFRQPEQYF. The CDR3 nucleotides are TGCAGTGCTTTCAGGCAACCCGAGCAGTACTTC.

This chain links TRBV7-2 with TRBJ1-2; D might be TRBD1 (5 bases). CDR1 is SGHTA and CDR2 is FQGNSA in the germline V gene. The CDR3 has 14 amino acids. V was shortened by 5 bases and J by 6 bases, with 16 bases between the two germline ends. The CDR3 DNA follows: TGTGCCAGCAGCCCCCTACAGGTAGGGGATGGCTACACCTTC. This translates into CASSPLQVGDGYTF.

This chain joins TRBV6-4 and TRBJ1-3; 7 nucleotides match TRBD1. The CDR3 contains 17 residues. Germline V CDR1 and CDR2: MRHNA, SNTAGT. Trimming cost V 5 bases and J 1 base; bases outside gene matches: 11. The CDR3 DNA is TGTGCCAGCAGTTTACAGGGGCCCCCATGGTCTGGAAACACCATATATTTT. Encoded protein: CASSLQGPPWSGNTIYF.

As for this clone: Additional DNA sequences in this sample encode the identical CDR3. The rearrangement links TRBV5-4 to TRBJ1-1, with D possibly being TRBD1 (6 bases). Germline V lookup: CDR1 SGHNT, CDR2 YYREEE (reference sequence). CDR3 size: 14 residues. V dropped 2 bases and J dropped 1 base, with 9 bases sitting between them. CDR3 nucleotides: TGTGCCAGCAGCTTAGGACAGTCGAACACTGAAGCTTTCTTT. It yields the protein CASSLGQSNTEAFF. Full variable domain (outside the CDR3, taken from reference TRBV5-4 and TRBJ1-1): ETGVTQSPTHLIKTRGQQVTLRCSSQSGHNTVSWYQQALGQGPQFIFQYYREEENGRGNFPPRFSGLQFPNYSSELNVNALELDDSALYLCASSLGQSNTEAFFGQGTRLTVV.

The chain links TRBV29-1 to TRBJ1-1, with 7 bases identical to TRBD1. V dropped 7 bases and J dropped 1; count of bases not matched to a gene: 6. Per germline, CDR1 SQVTM and CDR2 ANQGSEA. CDR3 length: 13 residues. The CDR3 loop reads CSGKDRANTEAFF. The CDR3 bases are TGCAGCGGTAAAGACAGGGCGAACACTGAAGCTTTCTTT.

This rearrangement joins TRBV11-2 to TRBJ1-4; D is possibly TRBD1 (6 bases). This CDR3 region has 12 residues. The V gene lost 10 bases and the J gene lost 5 bases, with 11 bases spanning the gap. Germline values: CDR1 SGHAT, CDR2 FQNNGV. CDR3 region: CATNRVNEKLFF. In DNA form, the CDR3 reads TGTGCCACAAACAGGGTAAATGAAAAACTGTTTTTT.

The CDR3 reads CASSETPRVGNSPLHF. The DNA for the CDR3 is TGTGCCAGCAGCGAGACCCCCCGGGTCGGTAATTCACCCCTCCACTTT. The chain carries TRBV9 and TRBJ1-6; D is unresolved. The CDR3 has 16 amino acids. CDR1 is SGDLS and CDR2 is YYNGEE in the germline V gene. V lost 3 bases to trimming and J lost 6 bases, with 16 bases between them.

The chain carries TRBV4-1 and TRBJ1-6; D gene unclear. The germline V gene has CDR1 MGHRA and CDR2 YSYEKL. The CDR3 extends over 13 amino acids. The V end lost 8 bases, the J end lost 8 bases, and 13 bases lay between the germline ends. The CDR3 nucleotides are TGCGCCAGCGTTGGAGAGATCGATTCACCCCTCCACTTT. Translation gives CASVGEIDSPLHF.

The genes are TRBV7-9 and TRBJ1-2; D possibly corresponds to TRBD1 (5 bases). The CDR3 totals 13 residues. Germline V gene lookup returns CDR1 SEHNR and CDR2 FQNEAQ (reference sequence). V was shortened by 5 bases and J by 0 bases, with 7 bases between the two germline ends. The CDR3 DNA follows: TGTGCCAGCAGCCTCAGGGCTAACTATGGCTACACCTTC. It encodes CASSLRANYGYTF.

V gene TRBV5-4 combines with J gene TRBJ1-2, with TRBD1 as a possible D gene (5 bases). Looked up from germline, CDR1 is SGHNT and CDR2 is YYREEE (reference sequence). The CDR3 extends over 14 amino acids. Between the trimmed V and J ends, which lost 0 bases and 4 bases, there was a span of 10 bases. The CDR3 spells CASSLEGISYGYTF. CDR3 bases: TGTGCCAGCAGCTTGGAGGGGATCTCCTATGGCTACACCTTC.

The chain uses TRBV19 and TRBJ1-2; no definite D call. V lost 2 bases to trimming and J lost 4 bases, with 14 bases between them. The CDR3 covers 15 residues. CDR1 is LNHDA and CDR2 is SQIVND in the germline V gene (reference sequence). CDR3 region: CASSIPGLASYGYTF. In nucleotides, the CDR3 is TGTGCCAGTAGTATACCGGGGTTGGCGTCCTATGGCTACACCTTC.

The CDR3 nucleotides are TGTGCCAGCAGTCAGGACAGGTTCGGCACTGAAGCTTTCTTT. It encodes CASSQDRFGTEAFF. The rearrangement links TRBV11-2 to TRBJ1-1; 7 bases are shared with TRBD1. The V segment lost 6 bases and the J segment 4 bases; nucleotides outside the gene matches: 8. From germline, CDR1 is SGHAT and CDR2 FQNNGV. The CDR3 contains 14 residues. Variable domain in full (rest from reference TRBV11-2 and TRBJ1-1): EAGVAQSPRYKIIEKRQSVAFWCNPISGHATLYWYQQILGQGPKLLIQFQNNGVVDDSQLPKDRFSAERLKGVDSTLKIQPAKLEDSAVYLCASSQDRFGTEAFFGQGTRLTVV.

The chain recombines TRBV9 with TRBJ2-1; TRBD1 matches 10 bases. The CDR3 extends over 14 amino acids. The germline CDR1 and CDR2 sequences are SGDLS and YYNGEE. V shed 1 base, J shed 12 bases, and the junction held 7 bases outside the gene matches. The CDR3 bases are TGTGCCAGCAGCGTAAGCTGGGACAGGGGTGTGCAGTTCTTC. This codes for CASSVSWDRGVQFF.

The chain is built from TRBV19 and TRBJ1-2, with 7 bases matching TRBD1. After removal of 7 bases from V and 3 bases from J, the junction contained 11 bases not matched to a gene. The CDR3 is 15 amino acids. Looked up from germline, CDR1 is LNHDA and CDR2 is SQIVND (reference sequence). The CDR3 here is CASIQQGYNDYGYTF. The DNA for the CDR3 is TGTGCCAGTATCCAACAGGGGTATAACGACTATGGCTACACCTTC.

The J gene is TRBJ1-4, the V gene TRBV29-1; possible D gene TRBD1, 6 bases. Trimming removed 4 bases at V and 3 bases at J, with 21 bases between. Germline values: CDR1 SQVTM, CDR2 ANQGSEA. The CDR3 consists of 17 residues. CDR3 region: CSVAYSGRGLPNEKLFF. CDR3 coding DNA: TGCAGCGTTGCCTATTCGGGCAGGGGATTGCCTAATGAAAAACTGTTTTTT. The full variable domain, its missing parts supplied by reference TRBV29-1 and TRBJ1-4, is SAVISQKPSRDICQRGTSLTIQCQVDSQVTMMFWYRQQPGQSLTLIATANQGSEATYESGFVIDKFPISRPNLTFSTLTVSNMSPEDSSIYLCSVAYSGRGLPNEKLFFGSGTQLSVL.